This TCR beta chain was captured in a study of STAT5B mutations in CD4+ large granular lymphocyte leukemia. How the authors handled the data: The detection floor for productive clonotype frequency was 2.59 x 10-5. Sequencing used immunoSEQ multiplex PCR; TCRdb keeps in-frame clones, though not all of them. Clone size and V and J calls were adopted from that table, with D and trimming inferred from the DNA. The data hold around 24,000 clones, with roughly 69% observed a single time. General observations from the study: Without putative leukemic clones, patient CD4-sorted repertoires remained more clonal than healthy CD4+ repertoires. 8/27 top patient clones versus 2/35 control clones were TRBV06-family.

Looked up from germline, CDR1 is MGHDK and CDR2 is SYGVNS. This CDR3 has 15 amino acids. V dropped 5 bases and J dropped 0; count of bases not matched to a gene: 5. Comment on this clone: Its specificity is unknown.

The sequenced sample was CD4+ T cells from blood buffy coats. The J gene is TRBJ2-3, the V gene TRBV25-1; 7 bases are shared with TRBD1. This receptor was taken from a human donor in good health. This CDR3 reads CASSKRTGSTDTQYF. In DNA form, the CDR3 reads TGTGCCAGCAGTAAAAGGACAGGTAGCACAGATACGCAGTATTTT.